A single sample gave rise to the 19 T cell receptor beta chains below, sequenced in a study of shared clonotypes between healthy human individuals. The table came from immunoSEQ multiplex PCR; TCRdb's copy has only in-frame clones and leaves some out. In the table there are around 2.3 million clones, about 94% of which are singletons. Sequencing was done on a sample of naive CD4+ T cells sorted from blood. Specified subset: CD45RA+ positively selected. Every receptor here comes from a young man in good health.

The V call is TRBV5-6, the J call TRBJ2-1, with TRBD2 matching 7 bases. CDR3 size: 18 residues. V gave up 4 bases and J gave up 2 bases; unmatched junction bases: 15. Germline V gene data show CDR1 as SGHDT and CDR2 as YYEEEE. In nucleotides, the CDR3 is TGTGCCAGCAGCCCCCCGTTGGGCAGCGGGAAAACCTACAATGAGCAGTTCTTC. Translated: CASSPPLGSGKTYNEQFF.

The V call is TRBV6-6, the J call TRBJ1-2; 9 bases are a match to TRBD1. V lost 6 bases and J lost 4; bases outside the gene matches: 6. The germline V gene encodes CDR1 MNHNY and CDR2 SVGAGI (reference sequence). The CDR3 has 14 residues. CDR3 sequence reads: CASRPGQGPYGYTF. The CDR3 nucleotides read TGTGCCAGCAGACCGGGACAGGGACCCTATGGCTACACCTTC.

The chain has TRBV2 and TRBJ2-7, with 7 bases identical to TRBD2. The V and J ends lost 4 bases and 0 bases, in that order; junction bases with no gene match: 6. The CDR3 is 15 amino acids. Germline CDR1 SNHLY, CDR2 FYNNEI. This chain's CDR3 is CASSVGGTLSYEQYF. For the CDR3, the DNA is TGTGCCAGCAGTGTGGGGGGGACCCTCTCCTACGAGCAGTACTTC.

The rearrangement links TRBV19 to TRBJ1-5, with 7 bases aligning to TRBD1. The CDR3 is made up of 15 amino acids. Germline V gene lookup returns CDR1 LNHDA and CDR2 SQIVND (reference sequence). V shed 5 bases and J 3 bases; nucleotides not matched to a gene: 7. The CDR3 sequence: CASSSQGLNNQPQHF. Here the CDR3 DNA reads TGTGCCAGTAGTTCACAGGGGTTAAACAATCAGCCCCAGCATTTT.

V usage is TRBV6-4 and J usage is TRBJ1-5, with D uncertain. V was shortened by 2 bases and J by 3 bases, with 11 bases between the two germline ends. The length of the CDR3 is 15 residues. The V gene's germline CDR1 is MRHNA and CDR2 SNTAGT. CDR3 coding DNA: TGTGCCAGCAGTGACCCTCGACACTCCAATCAGCCCCAGCATTTT. Encoded protein: CASSDPRHSNQPQHF.

This clone was seen only once. V gene TRBV19 combines with J gene TRBJ2-3, with 8 positions matching TRBD1. This CDR3 contains 15 residues. Per the germline V gene, CDR1 is LNHDA and CDR2 is SQIVND (reference sequence). Trimming removed 4 bases from V and 2 bases from J; junction bases left unmatched: 5. The CDR3 DNA sequence: TGTGCCAGTAGTAACCCGGGACAGGCCACAGATACGCAGTATTTT. Its translation: CASSNPGQATDTQYF.

This clone was recorded only once. The chain carries TRBV28 and TRBJ1-4; 9 bases align to TRBD1. Germline trimming cut 6 bases from V and 8 bases from J; bases unmatched to any gene: 13. The CDR3 runs 16 residues. Germline V lookup: CDR1 MDHEN, CDR2 SYDVKM. The CDR3 here is CASRPPRGQGQEKLFF. As DNA, the CDR3 is TGTGCCAGCAGACCACCGAGGGGACAGGGTCAAGAAAAACTGTTTTTT.

The J gene is TRBJ2-2, the V gene TRBV28, with unresolved D. The germline V gene encodes CDR1 MDHEN and CDR2 SYDVKM. The CDR3 covers 12 residues. V lost 3 bases to trimming and J lost 8 bases, with 7 bases between them. The CDR3 bases are TGTGCCAGCAGTTTGCCGAAAGGGGAGCTGTTTTTT. Translation: CASSLPKGELFF.

The chain combines TRBV19 with TRBJ1-6; D not certain. Looked up from germline, CDR1 is LNHDA and CDR2 is SQIVND (reference sequence). V was clipped by 0 bases and J by 9 bases, with 6 bases between them. The CDR3 is made up of 13 amino acids. CDR3 region: CASSIDLVSPLHF. In DNA, the CDR3 is TGTGCCAGTAGTATAGATCTCGTTTCACCCCTCCACTTT.

In regard to this clone: The same CDR3 can be traced to other DNA sequences in this sample. CDR3 in amino acids: CASSLARTGNEKLFF. DNA for the CDR3: TGTGCCAGCAGCTTAGCACGGACAGGGAATGAAAAACTGTTTTTT. The chain joins TRBV7-2 to TRBJ1-4; the match to TRBD1 covers 8 bases. Germline lookup yields CDR1 SGHTA and CDR2 FQGNSA. The trim removed 0 bases at V and 5 bases at J, leaving 2 bases unmatched. CDR3 length equals 15 residues.

The V call is TRBV12-5, the J call TRBJ2-7, with 8 bases fitting TRBD2. V shed 8 bases and J 2 bases; nucleotides not matched to a gene: 8. Germline lookup yields CDR1 LGHNT and CDR2 FRNRAP. This CDR3 contains 14 residues. The CDR3 nucleotides are TGTGCTAGTCTCCCGGGAGGGGGTCCCTACGAGCAGTACTTC. This translates into CASLPGGGPYEQYF. Variable domain in full (rest from reference TRBV12-5 and TRBJ2-7): DARVTQTPRHKVTEMGQEVTMRCQPILGHNTVFWYRQTMMQGLELLAYFRNRAPLDDSGMPKDRFSAEMPDATLATLKIQPSEPRDSAVYFCASLPGGGPYEQYFGPGTRLTVT.

This chain uses TRBV11-1 with TRBJ2-7; 9 bases map to TRBD1. Germline-derived CDR1 and CDR2 are SGHAT and FQDESV (reference sequence). After removal of 5 bases from V and 2 bases from J, the junction contained 1 base not matched to a gene. This CDR3 region has 13 residues. The CDR3 bases are TGTGCCAGCAGCCGGACAGGGGCCTACGAGCAGTACTTC. It is translated as CASSRTGAYEQYF.

The chain combines TRBV30 with TRBJ1-2; D unclear. The CDR3 loop spans 14 amino acids. Germline V gives CDR1 GTSNPN, CDR2 SVGIG (reference sequence). Trimming took off 3 bases at V and 8 bases at J, with 19 bases between the two ends. The DNA of the CDR3 is TGTGCCTGGAGCGTAGGCCGGGGAAAGAGAGGCTACACCTTC. Translating it yields CAWSVGRGKRGYTF.

This sequence joins TRBV5-1 and TRBJ2-1; TRBD2 is a possible D gene (6 bases). This CDR3 has 15 amino acids. V was pared by 5 bases and J by 0 bases, with 12 bases between. Germline V gene lookup returns CDR1 SGHRS and CDR2 YFSETQ. CDR3 loop: CASRTGTPSYNEQFF. In DNA form, the CDR3 reads TGCGCCAGCAGGACTGGGACTCCCTCCTACAATGAGCAGTTCTTC.

This sequence joins TRBV10-2 and TRBJ1-2; TRBD1 matches at 11 bases. The V gene's germline CDR1 is WSHSY and CDR2 SAAADI. Germline trimming cut 6 bases from V and 3 bases from J; bases unmatched to any gene: 3. The CDR3 consists of 14 residues. The CDR3 bases are TGCGCCAGCAGACGGGACAGGGGGGACTATGGCTACACCTTC. Its translation: CASRRDRGDYGYTF.

This clone was recorded once. CDR3 sequence reads: CASSPHGANVLTF. The CDR3 coding sequence is TGTGCCAGCAGCCCACATGGGGCCAACGTCCTGACTTTC. The chain combines TRBV6-5 with TRBJ2-6; D gene ambiguous. V was trimmed by 6 bases and J by 3 bases, leaving 6 bases between them. The CDR3 extends over 13 amino acids. CDR1 is MNHEY, CDR2 SVGAGI, per germline.

The chain couples TRBV7-9 to TRBJ2-2; 11 bases are a match to TRBD2. The V gene's germline CDR1 is SEHNR and CDR2 FQNEAQ (reference sequence). The CDR3 consists of 15 residues. The ends lost 6 bases at V and 3 bases at J; junction bases unmatched: 3. CDR3 coding DNA: TGTGCCAGCAGACCACTAGCGGGAGACACCGGGGAGCTGTTTTTT. Translated, it gives CASRPLAGDTGELFF.

As for this clone: This CDR3 is also generated by other DNA sequences in the sample. This sequence joins TRBV25-1 and TRBJ1-5, with D maybe TRBD1 (5 bases). CDR3 size: 14 residues. Germline V gene data show CDR1 as MGHDK and CDR2 as SYGVNS. V gave up 4 bases and J gave up 0 bases, with 7 bases separating them. CDR3 region: CASSATGSNQPQHF. As DNA, the CDR3 is TGTGCCAGCAGTGCTACAGGTAGCAATCAGCCCCAGCATTTT.

The rearrangement links TRBV7-2 to TRBJ1-1; no definite D call. Germline CDR1 SGHTA, CDR2 FQGNSA. V dropped 2 bases and J dropped 10 bases, with 11 bases sitting between them. This CDR3 spans 12 amino acids. CDR3 protein: CASSLMRWGAFF. CDR3 sequence (DNA): TGTGCCAGCAGCTTAATGAGGTGGGGAGCTTTCTTT.